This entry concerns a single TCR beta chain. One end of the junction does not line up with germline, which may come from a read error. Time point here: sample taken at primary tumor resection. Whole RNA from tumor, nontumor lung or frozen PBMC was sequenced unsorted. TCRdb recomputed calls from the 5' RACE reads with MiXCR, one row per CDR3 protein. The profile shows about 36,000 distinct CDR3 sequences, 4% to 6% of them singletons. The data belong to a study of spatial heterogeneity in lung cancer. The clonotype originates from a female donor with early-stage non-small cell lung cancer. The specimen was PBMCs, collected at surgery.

The CDR3 region is CASSTTGVGETQYF. CDR3 nucleotides: TGTGCTAGCAGTACTACAGGGGTGGGGGAGACCCAGTACTTC. The V gene is TRBV7-7, the J gene TRBJ2-5, with 7 bases identical to TRBD1. Germline V lookup: CDR1 SSHAT, CDR2 FNYEAQ (reference sequence). The CDR3 sequence is 14 residues long.